This T cell receptor (beta chain) was recovered during a study of T cell responses to AZD1222 COVID-19 vaccine. It was second doses at about 4 or about 12 weeks that were pooled. Per germline, CDR1 SGHRS and CDR2 YFSETQ. CDR3 length: 15 residues. The V and J ends lost 3 bases and 8 bases, in that order; junction bases with no gene match: 11. The data were produced by immunoSEQ multiplex PCR, yet TCRdb's version contains in-frame clones alone and is incomplete. This table holds about 200,000 clones, around 93% found once. The rearrangement joins TRBV5-1 to TRBJ1-2; 9 positions agree with TRBD1. Specimen: peripheral blood, collected 28 days after the second AZD1222 dose. This receptor was taken from an adult who received the AZD1222 COVID-19 vaccine. The CDR3 region has the DNA TGCGCCAGCAGCTCCGGGACAGGGCCTTCAGGAGGCTACACCTTC. It is translated as CASSSGTGPSGGYTF.